This TCR beta chain comes out of a study of regulatory T cells in long-lasting Graves disease (dated by TCRdb to the early 2020s). About the study as a whole: Antithyroid drugs had been taken for less than 3 months by newly diagnosed Graves' disease patients. Peripheral blood TCR sequencing and RNA sequencing compared persistent Graves' disease patients with newly diagnosed Graves' disease patients. A total of around 35 samples underwent TCR sequencing, from some 13 patients with persistent Graves' disease and 20 patients with newly diagnosed Graves' disease. The study took place in China and was registered as a clinical trial. Study-wide findings and limitations: TRBV28, TRBJ1-2 and TRBJ2-5 were preferentially used in persistent disease, while TRBV20-1 and TRBJ2-1 were favored in newly diagnosed disease. The study examined only peripheral blood because the primary lesion, thyroid tissue, could not be accessed. Lower TCR Shannon entropy and fewer highly expanded clones were observed in persistent Graves' disease patients than in newly diagnosed patients, which suggested clonal expansion. Persistent patients shared more public clonotypes among themselves (around 2,500) than newly diagnosed patients did (more than 950). As a limitation, the authors acknowledged that the small sample size may reduce accuracy. Sequencing and analysis were limited to the TCR beta chain.

A word on this clonotype: It lacks a known antigen. No clone much larger than this one lies a single base away; base qualities are absent.

Libraries came from multiplex PCR. Sequenced on an Illumina HiSeq 4000. iRepertoire HTBI primers and Arm-PCR amplification of CDR3 regions were used to construct TCR beta libraries. Gel purification was performed on PCR products prior to sequencing. In the original analysis: A total of under 80 TRBV and 14 TRBJ segments were identified across samples and were used for gene usage analysis of CDR3 amino acid clonotypes. Filtered high-quality paired reads were merged into contigs using COPE and FqMerger. Contigs were aligned with BLAST to IMGT TRBV, TRBD and TRBJ reference genes, and CDR3 was defined per IMGT. Highly expanded clones were defined as clonotypes with a frequency above 0.1%. Shannon entropy was used to measure repertoire diversity, and the Gini coefficient was used to measure V-J evenness. A clonotype found in more than one individual was treated as public. TCRdb reprocessing: public reads trimmed at Q25 with fastp, clones called with MiXCR, in-frame beta chains kept. Each entry merges the rows of one CDR3 protein and shows their most common DNA and genes. It is TCRdb's table, rather than the study itself, that gives the V and J calls and clone size. In all, the sample holds hundreds of thousands of distinct CDR3 sequences, and roughly 15% of those were seen once. The biggest ten clones account for over 8.5% of the sample.

This specimen's time point label, per the study, means: newly diagnosed GD, antithyroid drugs for less than 3 months. RNA was extracted from PBMCs in TRIzol for both TCR sequencing and RNA sequencing. The diagnosis of Graves' disease was made according to American Thyroid Association guidelines. Recruitment of patients was carried out at an endocrinology department in Xi'an, China. Each patient gave approximately 10 milliliters of peripheral blood, collected in an EDTA anticoagulant tube. Ficoll Paque Plus density gradient separation was used to isolate PBMCs, and no further T cell sorting was performed. An Agilent 2100 Bioanalyzer and agarose gel were used to check RNA quality, and a NanoDrop 2000 was used to measure RNA concentration. Trimming accounts for 1 base at V and 3 bases at J, while the number of junction bases matched to no gene is 5. From its cysteine to its phenylalanine, the CDR3 spans 16 amino acids. The retained sequence is limited to the CDR3, 48 bases, with the frame set at the first base. Sequences MDHEN (CDR1) and SYDVKM (CDR2) are obtained from the germline V gene.

A further study also used this sample, focusing on T cells in Graves' hyperthyroidism and ophthalmopathy. The second paper further reports: A patient counted as having stable Graves' hyperthyroidism if no progression to ophthalmopathy occurred over 18 months of follow-up. Hyperthyroidism patients were newly diagnosed, with disease duration under 2 months, and aged 18 to 65 years. Exclusion was applied to patients with uncontrolled infections, other autoimmune diseases, pregnancy or lactation. Clinical symptoms, serum thyroxine and TRAb, thyroid ultrasound, and orbital computed tomography formed the basis for the diagnoses. The first round of RT-PCR for the TCR CDR3 was performed with the HTBI primer set and the Qiagen OneStep RT-PCR kit. Most expanded thyroid clonotypes (frequency above 0.001) were also detected in blood, suggesting blood repertoires may reflect thyroid immune responses. Ophthalmopathy was separated from stable hyperthyroidism by a 13 V-J signature model, with approximately 89% sensitivity and about 84% specificity obtained in cross-validation and 80%/75% obtained in testing. In validation, the model predicted progression to ophthalmopathy with around 71% sensitivity and less than 75% specificity, a median of about six months before onset. TCR V-J signatures able to tell the groups apart were searched for in a discovery cohort of 90 to 100 patients, of whom 40 to 45 had Graves' ophthalmopathy and some 60 had stable Graves' hyperthyroidism. Prospective prediction of ophthalmopathy was tested in an independent validation cohort consisting of 18 hyperthyroidism patients and some 15 patients who later progressed to ophthalmopathy. The 100 or so discovery patients were divided at random into training and test sets in a 7:3 ratio. The study also compared thyroid tissue and blood T-cell repertoires from a handful of Graves' hyperthyroidism patients. Once sampling was done, hyperthyroidism patients were given methimazole at a starting dose of 30 mg daily, whereas ophthalmopathy patients were given high-dose intravenous methylprednisolone. The libraries were constructed in a second round of multiplex PCR and then size-selected and purified. Sequencing of the libraries was done on an Illumina HiSeq2000 using paired-end 100 bp reads. SOAPnuke was used to process the raw data, removing reads that contained adapters or uncalled bases, had a mean Phred below 15, or lacked an exact match to the constant primer or identifier. High-quality paired reads were merged using COPE v1.2.5, and each unique nucleotide sequence was defined as a clonotype. MiTCR v1.1 was used to align clonotypes to the IMGT TRBV, TRBD and TRBJ reference segments. The analysis included only V-J combinations with a frequency above 0.0001, which together covered 99% to 99.2% of the repertoires. A TCS score was defined as the ratio of F50 (clonal expansion) to E x V (chaos), with BLOSUM62-based TCRdist applied between CDR3 peptides within each V-J. Welch's t-statistics and random forest reduced 500 to 550 V-J features to 10 to 15, which were used in a naive Bayes classifier (R e1071). Sample size was not statistically predetermined, and blinding of investigators to group allocation was not performed. TCR Vbeta CDR3 sequencing of 130 to 150 peripheral blood samples (43 ophthalmopathy, about 74 hyperthyroidism and some 17 progressor patients) is reported in the paper.

The chain was built from TRBV28 and TRBJ2-7; TRBD2 matches 11 bases in the middle. This receptor was identified in a woman aged 30 to 39 with Graves disease. Donor details come from another sample of the same person, matched by shared clones. The specimen was peripheral blood mononuclear cells (PBMCs), collected at new diagnosis, from a patient treated with antithyroid drugs. The DNA reads TGTGCCAGCAGTTTATTTGTGACTAGCGGGGACTACGAGCAGTACTTC. Translation gives CASSLFVTSGDYEQYF.